The entry below gives a single T cell receptor beta chain sequence along with its context. Antigen: not known. Antigen-specific CD4+ T cell clonotypes were called by their expansion after viral peptide-pool culture in ViraFEST. Cells that had been cultured for ten to eleven days were the source of isolated CD4+ T cells. All study participants received two doses of BNT162b2 or mRNA-1273 vaccine. The data are from a study of vaccination effects on CD4 cells after COVID-19. The wider study: It was a median of 72 days after the second dose that post-vaccine samples were obtained.

Sequencing used immunoSEQ multiplex PCR; TCRdb keeps in-frame clones, though not all of them. The sample includes roughly 70,000 clones, about 80% of them seen just once. The starting material was CD4+ T cells from PBMCs cultured with HCoV-OC43 spike peptides, obtained after COVID-19 vaccination. The sample's subset: HCoV-OC43 spike overlapping peptide pool stimulation. The clonotype was recovered from a human donor who received a COVID-19 vaccine.

The CDR3 reads CASSTKTGQGETQYF. CDR3 DNA sequence: TGTGCCAGCAGCACCAAGACAGGGCAGGGAGAGACCCAGTACTTC. The chain links TRBV7-3 to TRBJ2-5, with TRBD1 matching 7 bases. The CDR3 consists of 15 residues. J lost 4 bases, V lost 5 bases, and 10 bases had no gene match. Looked up from germline, CDR1 is SGHTA and CDR2 is FQGTGA.